This record concerns one T cell receptor (beta chain) sequence. Its antigen is undetermined. V was clipped by 5 bases and J by 7 bases, with 12 bases between them. This CDR3 comprises 12 residues. Germline CDR1 SGHNT, CDR2 YENEEA. The source of the sample is a study of cytomegalovirus exposure and HLA in healthy donors. The study, taken as a whole, reports: Most TCRs appeared rarely, but some public TCRs recurred in many donors.

PCR primers comprised 60 Vbeta and 13 Jbeta primers. Sequencing was performed with immunoSEQ multiplex PCR; in TCRdb, only in-frame clones are kept and a portion is missing. The repertoire includes 150,000 or so clones, over 65% of them detected once, and 3.5% to 5% sits in the top ten. The source of this sequence is a man younger than 35 in good health and CMV-seropositive. The sample taken for sequencing was PBMCs. This chain uses TRBV11-3 with TRBJ2-7; TRBD1 might be the D (5 bases). The CDR3 protein is CASSPGIGEQYF. CDR3 bases: TGTGCCAGCAGCCCAGGGATCGGTGAGCAGTACTTC.